Shown below are 9 T cell receptor beta chains from a single sample sequenced in a study of T cells in Graves' hyperthyroidism and ophthalmopathy. TCR beta CDR3 sequences were amplified from RNA transcripts. RT-PCR in the first round (using the HTBI primer set) targeted the TCR CDR3. A single record per CDR3 protein comes from TCRdb applying MiXCR to the multiplex PCR reads. This sample has about 270,000 distinct CDR3 sequences; about 20% occur once, and the top ten carry around 62%. Specimen: blood. The receptors derive from a man aged 25 to 45 with Graves' ophthalmopathy.

This clonotype was picked up many times. The rearrangement uses TRBV7-8 and TRBJ2-1; 13 positions agree with TRBD2. The V and J ends lost 5 bases and 7 bases, in that order; junction bases with no gene match: 8. Germline CDR1 SGHVS, CDR2 FQNEAQ. The CDR3 totals 16 residues. CDR3 coding DNA: TGTGCCAGCAGCCCACCCCGGACTAGCGGGAGTAATGAGCAGTTCTTC. Encoded protein: CASSPPRTSGSNEQFF.

Notes on this clonotype: The junction departs from germline at one end; a sequencing error may be responsible. The genes are TRBV5-1 and TRBJ2-1; TRBD2 matches 10 bases. CDR1 is SGHRS, CDR2 YFSETQ, per germline. The CDR3 runs to 17 residues. The CDR3, as DNA: TGCGCCGGCAGCTTTTCGAGCGGGAGGGATTCCTACAATGAGCAGTTCTTC. Amino acid sequence: CAGSFSSGRDSYNEQFF.

This clonotype has ten or more counts. This chain connects TRBV5-1 to TRBJ1-1; D is possibly TRBD1 (5 bases). Germline CDR1 reads SGHRS; CDR2 reads YFSETQ. Between the trimmed V and J ends, which lost 4 bases and 2 bases, there was a span of 15 bases. The CDR3 totals 15 residues. Here the CDR3 DNA reads TGCGCCAGCAGCACTTCTTCGGGGGGAAACACTGAAGCTTTCTTT. It yields the protein CASSTSSGGNTEAFF. Combining the CDR3 with reference TRBV5-1 and TRBJ1-1 gives the whole variable domain KAGVTQTPRYLIKTRGQQVTLSCSPISGHRSVSWYQQTPGQGLQFLFEYFSETQRNKGNFPGRFSGRQFSNSRSEMNVSTLELGDSALYLCASSTSSGGNTEAFFGQGTRLTVV.

This clonotype occurred many times. The chain has TRBV11-3 and TRBJ2-2; tentatively, D is TRBD1 (5 bases). Germline lookup yields CDR1 SGHNT and CDR2 YENEEA. This CDR3 has 20 residues. V gave up 0 bases and J gave up 1 base, with 21 bases separating them. CDR3 in DNA: TGTGCCAGCAGCTTAGATCACCCCTTAGCCAGGGCCCTGAACACCGGGGAGCTGTTTTTT. Translation gives CASSLDHPLARALNTGELFF.

The chain couples TRBV6-5 to TRBJ2-7; D might be TRBD1 or TRBD2, each matching 5 bases. V lost 0 bases to trimming and J lost 1 base, with 16 bases between them. Per germline, CDR1 MNHEY and CDR2 SVGAGI. There are 17 residues in the CDR3. Here the CDR3 reads CASSYSRRGDGSYEQYF. The CDR3 DNA follows: TGTGCCAGCAGTTACTCGAGACGAGGGGACGGGTCCTACGAGCAGTACTTC.

There are many counts of this clonotype. The chain recombines TRBV11-2 with TRBJ2-3; maybe TRBD2 (6 bases). This CDR3 comprises 18 residues. From germline, CDR1 is SGHAT and CDR2 FQNNGV. Trimming left V 1 base short and J 2 bases short, with 19 bases between. CDR3 DNA: TGTGCCAGCAGCTTAGCCCTACTCCGGGAGTCCAACACAGATACGCAGTATTTT. This encodes CASSLALLRESNTDTQYF.

Worth noting for this clonotype: Possible read error: a much larger clone is one base away. The chain joins TRBV28 to TRBJ1-2, with 7 bases fitting TRBD1. CDR3 length: 16 residues. Germline loops: CDR1 MDHEN, CDR2 SYDVKM. The junction had 13 bases not matched to a gene; V was cut back by 6 bases and J by 3 bases. CDR3 region: CASRPGGRGIDYGYTF. The DNA for the CDR3 is TGTGCCAGCAGGCCCGGTGGCAGGGGGATCGACTATGGCTACACCTTC.

This clonotype was seen only a few times. The genes are TRBV3-1 and TRBJ2-2, with no clear D. CDR1 LGHDT and CDR2 YNNKEL come from the germline V gene (reference sequence). Trimming left V 0 bases short and J 6 bases short, with 17 bases between. The CDR3 contains 17 residues. DNA of the CDR3: TGTGCCAGCAGCCAAGAAAGTAGTGAGATCCTCCCCGGGGAGCTGTTTTTT. Residues: CASSQESSEILPGELFF. The whole variable domain, remainder taken from reference TRBV3-1 and TRBJ2-2, is DTAVSQTPKYLVTQMGNDKSIKCEQNLGHDTMYWYKQDSKKFLKIMFSYNNKELIINETVPNRFSPKSPDKAHLNLHINSLELGDSAVYFCASSQESSEILPGELFFGEGSRLTVL.

This clonotype has a count of ten or more. The gene calls are TRBV28 and TRBJ2-7; 8 bases align to TRBD2. CDR1 and CDR2 (germline): MDHEN, SYDVKM. The CDR3 runs to 15 residues. V trimming: 4 bases; J trimming: 4 bases; junction bases outside the gene matches: 9. CDR3 amino acids: CASSSGGGVGYEQYF. CDR3 sequence (DNA): TGTGCCAGCAGTTCCGGGGGGGGAGTTGGGTACGAGCAGTACTTC.